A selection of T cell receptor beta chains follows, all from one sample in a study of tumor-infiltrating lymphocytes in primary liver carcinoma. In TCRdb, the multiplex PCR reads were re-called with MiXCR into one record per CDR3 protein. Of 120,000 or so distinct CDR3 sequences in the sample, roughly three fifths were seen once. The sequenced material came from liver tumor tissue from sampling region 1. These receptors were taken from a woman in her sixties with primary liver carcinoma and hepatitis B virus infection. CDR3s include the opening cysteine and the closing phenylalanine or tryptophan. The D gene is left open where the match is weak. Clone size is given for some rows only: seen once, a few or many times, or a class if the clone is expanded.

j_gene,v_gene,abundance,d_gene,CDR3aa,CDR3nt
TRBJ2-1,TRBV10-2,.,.,CASSDSRSYNEQFF,TGCGCCAGCAGTGACAGTCGCTCCTACAATGAGCAGTTCTTC
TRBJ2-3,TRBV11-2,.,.,CASSPRLAGTSTDTQYF,TGTGCCAGCAGCCCGCGACTGGCGGGGACTAGCACAGATACGCAGTATTTT
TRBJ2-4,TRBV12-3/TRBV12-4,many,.,CASSLRRGVKELAKNIQYF,TGTGCCAGCAGCCTCCGCAGGGGGGTAAAGGAGTTAGCCAAAAACATTCAGTACTTC
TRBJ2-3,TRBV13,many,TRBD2,CASSLAGTSGIRTDTQYF,TGTGCCAGCAGCTTAGCGGGGACTAGCGGGATTCGCACAGATACGCAGTATTTT
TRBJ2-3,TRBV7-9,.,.,CASRKSGSATDTQYF,TGTGCCAGCAGGAAGAGCGGATCTGCCACAGATACGCAGTATTTT
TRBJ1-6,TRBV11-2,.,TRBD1,CSSNPGTGELHF,TGTTCCAGCAACCCCGGGACAGGGGAGCTCCACTTT
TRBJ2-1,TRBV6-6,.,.,CAGSYSDAERFF,TGTGCCGGCAGTTACTCGGATGCTGAGCGGTTCTTC
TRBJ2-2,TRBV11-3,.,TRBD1,CASGLAGGTGELSF,TGTGCCAGTGGCTTAGCAGGGGGCACCGGGGAGCTGTCTTTT
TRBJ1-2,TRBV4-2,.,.,CASCQEQGNWLNDYTF,TGTGCCAGCTGCCAAGAACAGGGAAATTGGCTTAATGACTACACCTTT
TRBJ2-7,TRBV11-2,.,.,CASSLDRAGTYEQYF,TGTGCCAGCAGCTTAGACCGTGCGGGGACCTACGAACAGTACTTC
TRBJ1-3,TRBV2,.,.,CASRPEGGSGNTIYF,TGTGCCAGCAGACCTGAGGGAGGCTCTGGAAACACCATATATTTT